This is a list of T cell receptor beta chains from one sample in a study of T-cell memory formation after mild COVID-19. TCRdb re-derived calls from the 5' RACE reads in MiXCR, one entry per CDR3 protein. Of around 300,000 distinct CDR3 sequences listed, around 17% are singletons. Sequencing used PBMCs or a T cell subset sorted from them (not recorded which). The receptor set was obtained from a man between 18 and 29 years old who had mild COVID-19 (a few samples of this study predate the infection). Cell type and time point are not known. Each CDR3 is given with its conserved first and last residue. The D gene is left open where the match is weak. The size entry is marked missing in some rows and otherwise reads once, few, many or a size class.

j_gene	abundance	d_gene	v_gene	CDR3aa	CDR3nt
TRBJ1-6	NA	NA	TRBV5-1	CASSLGWGSPLHF	TGCGCCAGCAGCTTGGGCTGGGGTTCACCCCTCCACTTT
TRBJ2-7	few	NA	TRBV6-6	CASSEGVYEQYF	TGTGCCAGCAGTGAGGGGGTCTACGAGCAGTACTTC
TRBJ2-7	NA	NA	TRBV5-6	CASSWRRGGGYEQYF	TGTGCCAGCAGCTGGCGGCGGGGAGGGGGCTACGAGCAGTACTTC
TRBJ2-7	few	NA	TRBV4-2	CASSQGGRGKQYF	TGTGCCAGCAGCCAGGGGGGTCGGGGAAAGCAGTACTTC
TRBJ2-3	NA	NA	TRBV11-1	CASSLVFLSDGASTDTQYF	TGTGCCAGCAGCTTAGTATTTCTGTCGGACGGCGCTAGCACAGATACGCAGTATTTT
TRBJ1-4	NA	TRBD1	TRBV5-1	CASSLWETGDEKLFF	TGCGCCAGCAGCTTGTGGGAGACAGGGGATGAAAAACTGTTTTTT
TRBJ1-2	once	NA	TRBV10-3	CAISGSLQGSGIYGYTF	TGTGCCATCAGTGGTTCACTACAGGGCTCGGGGATTTATGGCTACACCTTC
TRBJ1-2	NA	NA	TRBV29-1	CSVEFVGAQSPNGYTF	TGCAGCGTTGAATTTGTCGGGGCGCAATCTCCGAATGGCTACACCTTC
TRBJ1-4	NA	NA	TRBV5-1	CASSTGTRTNEKLFF	TGCGCCAGCAGCACGGGGACTCGAACTAATGAAAAACTGTTTTTT
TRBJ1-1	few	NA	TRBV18	CASSPSLNTEAFF	TGTGCCAGCTCACCAAGCCTGAACACTGAAGCTTTCTTT
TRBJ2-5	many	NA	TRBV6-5	CASSRAGQETQYF	TGTGCCAGCAGTCGCGCGGGGCAAGAGACCCAGTACTTC
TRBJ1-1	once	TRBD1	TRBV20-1	CSAGGQGKTEAFF	TGCAGTGCAGGAGGACAGGGAAAGACTGAAGCTTTCTTT
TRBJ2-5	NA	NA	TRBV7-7	CASSPRQGRGQETQYF	TGTGCCAGCAGCCCCCGGCAGGGAAGGGGGCAAGAGACCCAGTACTTC
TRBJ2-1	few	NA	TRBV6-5	CASIRRYRAYNEQFF	TGTGCCAGCATCCGCCGGTACAGAGCCTACAATGAGCAGTTCTTC
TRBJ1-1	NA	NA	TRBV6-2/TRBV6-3	CASGSGRELMNTEAFF	TGTGCCAGCGGGAGTGGACGTGAGCTGATGAACACTGAAGCTTTCTTT
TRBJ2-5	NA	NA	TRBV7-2	CASSPRLVETQYF	TGTGCCAGCAGCCCGAGACTAGTAGAGACCCAGTACTTC
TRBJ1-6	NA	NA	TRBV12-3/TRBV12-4	CASRTAGSSYNSPLHF	TGTGCCAGCAGGACCGCGGGGAGCTCCTATAATTCACCCCTCCACTTT
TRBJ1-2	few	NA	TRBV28	CASTGASVANYGYTF	TGTGCCAGCACTGGGGCCAGCGTCGCTAACTATGGCTACACCTTC
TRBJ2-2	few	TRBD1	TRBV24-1	CATSDPGTGENTGELFF	TGTGCCACCAGTGACCCTGGGACAGGGGAGAACACCGGGGAGCTGTTTTTT
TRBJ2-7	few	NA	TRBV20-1	CSARDRITGTYEQYF	TGCAGTGCTAGAGATCGTATAACAGGTACTTACGAGCAGTACTTC
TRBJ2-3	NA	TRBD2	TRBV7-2	CASSFGIAGGTDTQYF	TGTGCCAGCAGCTTCGGGATAGCGGGGGGCACAGATACGCAGTATTTT
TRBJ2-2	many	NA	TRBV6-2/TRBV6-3	CASREGREATGELFF	TGTGCCAGCAGAGAGGGTAGGGAGGCCACCGGGGAGCTGTTTTTT
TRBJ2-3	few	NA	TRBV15	CATSRDRAADTQYF	TGTGCCACCAGCAGAGACAGGGCTGCAGATACGCAGTATTTT
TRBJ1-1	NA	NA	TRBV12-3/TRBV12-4	CASRGVNGVDTEAFF	TGTGCCAGCAGGGGGGTTAACGGTGTCGACACTGAAGCTTTCTTT
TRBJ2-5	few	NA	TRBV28	CASSSWGASEETQYF	TGTGCCAGCAGTTCCTGGGGGGCCTCGGAAGAGACCCAGTACTTC
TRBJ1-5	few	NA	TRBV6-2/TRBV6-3	CASKEWGGSNQPQHF	TGTGCCAGCAAGGAATGGGGAGGGAGCAATCAGCCCCAGCATTTT
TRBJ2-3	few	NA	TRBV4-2	CASSQVVEAATQYF	TGTGCCAGCAGCCAAGTAGTGGAAGCAGCCACGCAGTATTTT
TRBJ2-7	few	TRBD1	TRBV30	CAWSTGTGSYEQYF	TGTGCCTGGAGTACCGGGACAGGGTCCTACGAGCAGTACTTC
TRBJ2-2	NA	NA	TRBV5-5	CASSYRGFTGELFF	TGTGCCAGCAGCTACCGGGGGTTTACCGGGGAGCTGTTTTTT
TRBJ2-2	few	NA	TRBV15	CATSEGPGDGELFF	TGTGCCACCAGTGAGGGGCCGGGAGACGGGGAGCTGTTTTTT
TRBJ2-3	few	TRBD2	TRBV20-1	CSQEGLGTDTQYF	TGCAGTCAGGAGGGACTAGGTACAGATACGCAGTATTTT
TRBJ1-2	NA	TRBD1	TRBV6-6	CASERTGGMKGGYTF	TGTGCCAGCGAGAGGACAGGGGGCATGAAGGGTGGCTACACCTTC
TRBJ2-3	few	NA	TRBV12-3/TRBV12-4	CASSWNTDTQYF	TGTGCCAGCAGTTGGAACACAGATACGCAGTATTTT
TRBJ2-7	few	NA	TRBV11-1	CASSLYTGYEQYF	TGTGCCAGCAGCTTATACACAGGCTACGAGCAGTACTTC
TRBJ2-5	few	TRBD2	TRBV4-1	CASSRLWGGRETQYF	TGCGCCAGCAGCCGCCTCTGGGGAGGGCGGGAGACCCAGTACTTC
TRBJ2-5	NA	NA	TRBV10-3	CAISDPQRAGRETQYF	TGTGCCATCAGTGATCCCCAGCGGGCGGGGAGAGAGACCCAGTACTTC
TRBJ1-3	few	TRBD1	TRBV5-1	CASSSSDRGGNTIYF	TGCGCCAGCAGCTCGTCAGACAGGGGTGGAAACACCATATATTTT
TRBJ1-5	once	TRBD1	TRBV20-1	CSAKGQANQPQHF	TGCAGTGCAAAAGGACAGGCTAATCAGCCCCAGCATTTT
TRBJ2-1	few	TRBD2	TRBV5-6	CASLGLAGDDEQFF	TGTGCCAGCTTAGGGCTAGCGGGGGATGATGAGCAGTTCTTC
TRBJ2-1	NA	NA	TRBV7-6	CASSLSANEQFF	TGTGCCAGCAGCTTATCGGCGAATGAGCAGTTCTTC
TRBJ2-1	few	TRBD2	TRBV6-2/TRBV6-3	CASSSWTSGGSSYNEQFF	TGTGCCAGCAGTTCCTGGACTAGCGGGGGATCCTCCTACAATGAGCAGTTCTTC
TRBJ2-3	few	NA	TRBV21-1	CASSRRPGQADTQYF	TGTGCCAGCAGCCGACGCCCGGGACAAGCAGATACGCAGTATTTT
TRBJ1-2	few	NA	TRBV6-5	CASSPLANYGYTF	TGTGCCAGCAGCCCCCTAGCTAACTATGGCTACACCTTC
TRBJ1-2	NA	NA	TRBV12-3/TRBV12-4	CASSPRPYGYTF	TGTGCCAGCAGTCCTCGCCCCTATGGCTACACCTTC
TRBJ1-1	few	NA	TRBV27	CASSLLQNTEAFF	TGTGCCAGCAGTTTACTCCAGAACACTGAAGCTTTCTTT
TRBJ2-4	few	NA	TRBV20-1	CSARSHGGSKNIQYF	TGCAGTGCTAGATCCCATGGGGGGAGTAAAAACATTCAGTACTTC